This T cell receptor beta chain was found in a study of T cell responses to AZD1222 COVID-19 vaccine. TCRdb's copy holds only in-frame clones and misses some; the assay was immunoSEQ multiplex PCR. The sample has some 150,000 clones; 85% to 90% are singletons. Concerning this clone: Its cognate antigen is unknown.

Germline V lookup: CDR1 MNHEY, CDR2 SMNVEV (reference sequence). This CDR3 contains 15 residues. V gave up 3 bases and J gave up 5 bases; unmatched junction bases: 6. Study results and caveats: Females outnumbered males among donors, who were mostly white British; clonal diversity was possibly underestimated. Targets within unmutated variant regions were reportedly found for nearly half of spike-specific TCRs.

The sample consisted of peripheral blood, taken 28 days after the second dose of the MenACWY control vaccine. The chain uses TRBV27 and TRBJ2-7; 11 positions match TRBD1. The clonotype was recovered from an adult who received the MenACWY meningococcal vaccine as a control. The CDR3 DNA reads TGTGCCAGCAGTTTTTTAGTGGGACAGGGGGACGAGCAGTACTTC. It codes for CASSFLVGQGDEQYF.